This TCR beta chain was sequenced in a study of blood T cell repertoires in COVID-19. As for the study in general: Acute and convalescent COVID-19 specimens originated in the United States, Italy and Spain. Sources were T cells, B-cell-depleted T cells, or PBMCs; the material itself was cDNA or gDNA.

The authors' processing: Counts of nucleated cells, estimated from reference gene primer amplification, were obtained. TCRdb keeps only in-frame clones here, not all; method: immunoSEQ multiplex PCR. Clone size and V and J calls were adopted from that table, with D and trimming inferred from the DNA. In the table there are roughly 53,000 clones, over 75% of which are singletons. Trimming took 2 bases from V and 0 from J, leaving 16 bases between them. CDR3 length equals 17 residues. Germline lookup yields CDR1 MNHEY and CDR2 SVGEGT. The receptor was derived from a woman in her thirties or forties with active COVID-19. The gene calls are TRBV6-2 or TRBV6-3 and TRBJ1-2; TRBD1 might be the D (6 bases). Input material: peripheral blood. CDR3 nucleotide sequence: TGTGCCAGCAGTTACAGGAGGACAGAGTCCCCTAACTATGGCTACACCTTC. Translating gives CASSYRRTESPNYGYTF.